A selection of T cell receptor beta chains follows, all from one sample in a study of identical twins. In TCRdb, the 5' RACE reads were re-called with MiXCR into one record per CDR3 protein. The table lists about 520,000 distinct CDR3 sequences, approximately 22% of them singletons, with 0.91% in the top ten. These data were also filed under a second study, of T cells expressing NK-cell markers.

The sequencing input was CD4+ T cells sorted from blood. Receptors were obtained from a woman aged 18 to 35 in good health. Both conserved end residues are part of each CDR3. D genes are given only for firm matches. Size values are once, few and many counts, or a class for expanded clones, and some rows have none.

clone_size	v_call	d_call	j_call	cdr3_aa	cdr3_nt
NA	TRBV5-4	TRBD1	TRBJ2-1	CASSQRIRQGGNEQFF	TGTGCCAGCAGCCAAAGGATTCGACAGGGGGGCAATGAGCAGTTCTTC
many	TRBV7-2	NA	TRBJ2-3	CASSLGGGPSTDTQYF	TGTGCCAGCAGTTTAGGCGGGGGCCCGAGCACAGACACGCAGTATTTT
few	TRBV5-1	TRBD1	TRBJ1-2	CASSAYGTDYGYTF	TGCGCCAGCAGCGCCTACGGGACAGACTATGGCTACACCTTC
NA	TRBV20-1	TRBD1	TRBJ2-5	CSADPDRGQETQYF	TGCAGTGCAGACCCAGACAGGGGGCAAGAGACCCAGTACTTC
few	TRBV7-8	NA	TRBJ2-7	CASRALRNSYEQYF	TGTGCCAGCAGGGCCCTGAGAAATTCCTACGAGCAGTACTTC
NA	TRBV10-3	NA	TRBJ2-5	CAISEQRGTGETQYF	TGTGCCATCAGTGAACAGAGGGGGACGGGGGAGACCCAGTACTTC
NA	TRBV7-3	NA	TRBJ2-3	CASSSRGITDTQYF	TGTGCCAGCAGCTCACGGGGGATCACAGATACGCAGTATTTT
NA	TRBV12-3/TRBV12-4	NA	TRBJ1-1	CASTPFRVANTEAFF	TGTGCCAGCACCCCCTTTAGGGTGGCGAACACTGAAGCTTTCTTT
many	TRBV12-3/TRBV12-4	NA	TRBJ1-6	CASSLTALGSPLHF	TGTGCCAGCAGTCTGACCGCTTTAGGCTCACCCCTCCACTTT
few	TRBV11-2	TRBD2	TRBJ2-5	CASSFSSGSETQYF	TGTGCCAGCAGCTTTTCTAGCGGCTCAGAGACCCAGTACTTC
few	TRBV12-3/TRBV12-4	TRBD1	TRBJ2-3	CASSLGTGTSDTQYF	TGTGCCAGCAGCCTCGGGACAGGGACCTCAGATACGCAGTATTTT
NA	TRBV24-1	TRBD2	TRBJ2-1	CATSTGSGDYNEQFF	TGTGCCACCAGTACGGGCAGCGGGGACTACAATGAGCAGTTCTTC
NA	TRBV20-1	NA	TRBJ2-3	CSATPGGSTDTQYF	TGCAGTGCTACCCCCGGGGGTAGCACAGATACGCAGTATTTT
NA	TRBV20-1	NA	TRBJ2-7	CSAARDLYEQYF	TGCAGTGCTGCCCGGGACTTATACGAGCAGTACTTC
few	TRBV27	NA	TRBJ1-2	CASSIGIYGYGYTF	TGTGCCAGCAGTATTGGGATATATGGGTATGGCTACACCTTC
few	TRBV5-6	NA	TRBJ2-3	CASSLVVESTDTQYF	TGTGCCAGCAGCTTGGTGGTGGAGAGCACAGATACGCAGTATTTT
NA	TRBV27	TRBD1	TRBJ1-6	CASRPTDRLNSPLHF	TGTGCCAGCAGACCTACGGACAGGCTGAATTCACCCCTCCACTTT
NA	TRBV3-1	NA	TRBJ1-4	CASSQEGRGAGLFF	TGTGCCAGCAGCCAAGAGGGGCGGGGCGCGGGACTGTTTTTT
NA	TRBV18	NA	TRBJ1-1	CASSGTVRNTEAFF	TGTGCCAGCTCAGGGACGGTACGGAACACTGAAGCTTTCTTT
NA	TRBV20-1	NA	TRBJ2-1	CSGARRDEQFF	TGCAGTGGGGCCCGAAGGGATGAGCAGTTCTTC
NA	TRBV12-3/TRBV12-4	NA	TRBJ2-1	CASSLGGGPQFF	TGTGCCAGCAGTTTAGGTGGTGGACCACAGTTCTTC
NA	TRBV6-1	TRBD1	TRBJ2-7	CASRRQGSTYEQYF	TGTGCCAGCAGGAGACAGGGGAGTACCTACGAGCAGTACTTC
few	TRBV20-1	NA	TRBJ2-4	CSARDLGGIQYF	TGCAGTGCTAGAGATTTGGGGGGCATTCAGTACTTC
many	TRBV10-3	NA	TRBJ2-7	CAISVSYEQYF	TGTGCCATCAGTGTATCTTACGAGCAGTACTTC
few	TRBV20-1	NA	TRBJ2-3	CSANGAGSTDTQYF	TGCAGTGCGAATGGAGCGGGCAGCACAGATACGCAGTATTTT
few	TRBV29-1	TRBD1	TRBJ2-5	CSGRTGTGGLETQYF	TGCAGCGGCAGGACGGGGACAGGGGGCCTGGAGACCCAGTACTTC